This entry lists 9 T cell receptor beta chains sequenced from one sample in a study of vaccination and CD4 T cells after COVID-19. An Oncomine TCR Beta short-read assay was used to sequence the DNA from cultured CD4+ T cells. MiXCR, run by TCRdb on the PCR reads, gives a single entry per CDR3 protein. This sample has about 12,000 distinct CDR3 sequences; roughly 30% occur once, and the top ten carry less than 15%. Documented treatment: approximately 11-day PBMC culture with coronavirus spike peptide pools or control peptides (ViraFEST assay). What these receptors recognize is not known. The sample consisted of CD4+ T cells from blood, cultured in vitro, taken after SARS-CoV-2 vaccination. The receptors derive from a human donor who had recovered from COVID-19.

This clonotype was counted between two and nine times. CDR3 in amino acids: CASSQGVGSPLHF. CDR3 in DNA: TGTGCCAGCAGCCAGGGGGTAGGATCACCCCTCCACTTT. The genes are TRBV6-2 or TRBV6-3 and TRBJ1-6, with TRBD1 identical over 7 bases. V lost 6 bases, J lost 10 bases, and 6 bases stayed unmatched. The CDR3 consists of 13 residues. CDR1 is MNHEY, CDR2 SVGEGT, per germline.

This clonotype was picked up a small number of times. The V and J genes are TRBV6-2 or TRBV6-3 and TRBJ2-2; D is unclear. Germline loops: CDR1 MNHEY, CDR2 SVGEGT. Trimming removed 2 bases at V and 6 bases at J, with 7 bases between. The CDR3 runs to 13 residues. In nucleotides, the CDR3 is TGTGCCAGCAGTTACCCATTGCCCGGGGAGCTGTTTTTT. Encoded protein: CASSYPLPGELFF.

This clonotype was counted between two and nine times. This sequence joins TRBV11-2 and TRBJ2-1; 10 nucleotides line up with TRBD2. The junction had 14 bases not matched to a gene; V was cut back by 5 bases and J by 7 bases. The CDR3 sequence is 17 residues long. Germline V gene lookup returns CDR1 SGHAT and CDR2 FQNNGV. In DNA form, the CDR3 reads TGTGCCAGCAGCCTCCTGCAGGGGCTAGCGGGAGTGAATGAGCAGTTCTTC. This translates into CASSLLQGLAGVNEQFF.

The CDR3 region is CASSQDLVEGKDTQYF. The CDR3 coding sequence is TGTGCCAGCAGCCAAGATCTTGTGGAGGGTAAAGATACGCAGTATTTT. The chain recombines TRBV4-2 with TRBJ2-3; weak D call: TRBD2 (6 bases). This CDR3 contains 16 residues. Germline V gene lookup returns CDR1 LGHNA and CDR2 YNFKEQ. V dropped 0 bases and J dropped 5 bases, with 15 bases sitting between them.

The rearrangement links TRBV6-5 to TRBJ1-1; D unclear. Germline V CDR1 and CDR2: MNHEY, SVGAGI. Between the trimmed V and J ends, which lost 2 bases and 1 base, there was a span of 8 bases. The CDR3 is 14 amino acids. The CDR3 region has the DNA TGTGCCAGCAGTTACCGCTTCGGGAACACTGAAGCTTTCTTT. It translates to CASSYRFGNTEAFF.

This clonotype is categorized as medium-sized. V gene TRBV15 combines with J gene TRBJ1-2, with TRBD1 identical over 8 bases. Germline V lookup: CDR1 LNHNV, CDR2 YYDKDF (reference sequence). This CDR3 region has 17 residues. The V gene end was trimmed by 2 bases and the J gene end by 8 bases; junction bases not matched to a gene: 16. DNA for the CDR3: TGTGCCACCAGCAGACGGACAGGGAAACTAGGGACAGACGGCTACACCTTC. Protein product: CATSRRTGKLGTDGYTF.

Relative to its sample, this clonotype is large. V and J are TRBV6-2 or TRBV6-3 and TRBJ2-1, with no clear D. V gave up 4 bases and J gave up 4 bases, with 14 bases separating them. Germline V gives CDR1 MNHEY, CDR2 SVGEGT. The CDR3 loop spans 15 amino acids. The CDR3 coding sequence is TGTGCCAGCAGTTCCTCCCGTCCTCTATACAATGAGCAGTTCTTC. Translating it yields CASSSSRPLYNEQFF.

The sample holds a few counts of this clonotype. The V call is TRBV5-1, the J call TRBJ2-5; 9 bases agree with TRBD1. Germline CDR1 reads SGHRS; CDR2 reads YFSETQ. The ends lost 3 bases at V and 5 bases at J; junction bases unmatched: 5. The CDR3 contains 14 residues. DNA for the CDR3: TGCGCCAGCAGCTCCGGACAGGGGAGGGAGACCCAGTACTTC. It yields the protein CASSSGQGRETQYF.

V is TRBV7-2 and J is TRBJ1-2; D is possibly TRBD1 (5 bases). The germline CDR1 and CDR2 sequences are SGHTA and FQGNSA. With 5 bases removed from V and 1 base from J, the gap between germline ends came to 26 bases. The CDR3 has 19 residues. The CDR3 region has the DNA TGTGCCAGCAGCCCAAGGCCCTGGGGGTCCGGGGATATTAACTATGGCTACACCTTC. Amino acids: CASSPRPWGSGDINYGYTF.